This T cell receptor (beta chain) was identified during a study of shared clonotypes between healthy human individuals. Naive CD8 cells, CD45RO-negative and positively selected for CCR7, excluded terminally differentiated effector memory CD45RA+ cells. This CDR3 spans 13 amino acids. The V end was cut by 2 bases, the J end by 3 bases, with 6 bases between. Germline CDR1 is KGHSH and CDR2 is LQKENI. Concerning this clone itself: Other nucleotide sequences in the sample specify the same CDR3.

Repertoires were generated with immunoSEQ multiplex PCR, while TCRdb's copy carries only in-frame clones and drops some. Altogether hundreds of thousands of clones are present, around 96% being singletons, with the ten largest covering about 0.25%. Specimen: naive CD8+ T cells sorted from blood. The TCR originated in a man aged 25 to 40 in good health. The chain couples TRBV18 to TRBJ2-3, with D unresolved. DNA of the CDR3: TGTGCCAGCTCACCAACGGCGACAGATACGCAGTATTTT. Translated: CASSPTATDTQYF.